The T cell receptor beta chain described here comes from a study of response to subunit inactivated influenza vaccine (dated by TCRdb to 2017 to 2018). Describing the broader study: Deep quantitative T cell receptor repertoire profiling was used in the study to track responses to a trivalent subunit inactivated influenza vaccine. What the authors observed across the whole study: The authors proposed that each seasonal influenza vaccination may bring in only a limited number of new T cells.

Including the terminal cysteine and phenylalanine, the CDR3 comprises 13 residues. Only the CDR3 part of the read is kept: 39 bases, read in frame from the first base. The germline V gene supplies CDR1 SGHTA and CDR2 FQGNSA. V and J lose 3 bases and 7 bases, and a span of 9 bases separates them. Libraries were made using RT-PCR. Instrument on record: Illumina HiSeq 2500. TCRdb trimmed the raw reads at Q25, called clones with MiXCR and kept productive beta chains. Identical CDR3 protein sequences are pooled into one entry, listed with their most common genes and DNA. The sample table records 590,000 or so distinct CDR3 sequences; 13% to 15% of these occur just once. The ten top clones hold 6% to 9.5% of the sample. There are a few counts of this clonotype. The specificity of this receptor is unknown. Qualities for individual bases were not recorded, and no much larger clone is one base off.

This specimen consisted of PBMCs from blood, obtained roughly 15 days before vaccination. This chain joins TRBV7-2 to TRBJ2-2, with the D segment identity uncertain. This sequence was found in a man aged 50 to 59 who received an inactivated influenza vaccine. Donor details come from another sample of the same person, matched by shared clones. In nucleotide form, the sequence is TGTGCCAGCAGCTTCCAGTCATTCGGGGAGCTGTTTTTT. This yields the protein CASSFQSFGELFF. The CDR3 plus the reference TRBV7-2 and TRBJ2-2 genes for the other parts give the full variable domain: GAGVSQSPSNKVTEKGKDVELRCDPISGHTALYWYRQSLGQGLEFLIYFQGNSAPDKSGLPSDRFSAERTGGSVSTLTIQRTQQEDSAVYLCASSFQSFGELFFGEGSRLTVL.